The next 11 T cell receptor beta chains were all read from a single sample in a study of beta chain features in type 1 diabetes. Study outcomes and limitations: Researchers report that Type 1 diabetes patients had moderately but significantly shorter TCRB CDR3s across all four CD4+ subsets.

Antigens of these TCRs are unknown. Expressed TCRB transcripts got sequenced, as all isolated RNA was reverse transcribed. TCRdb keeps only in-frame clones here, not all; method: immunoSEQ multiplex PCR. The sample carries hundreds of thousands of clones, over 12% recorded once. The sequenced sample consisted of naive CD4+ T cells from blood. Source of these receptors: a man aged 18-30 years with type 1 diabetes.

This clone was counted a few times. The chain is built from TRBV5-6 and TRBJ1-2; D call uncertain. Germline loops: CDR1 SGHDT, CDR2 YYEEEE. This CDR3 is built from 16 residues. V was pared by 4 bases and J by 6 bases, with 22 bases between. This chain's CDR3 is CASSNLVSGQTNGYTF. CDR3 in DNA: TGTGCCAGCAGCAACCTAGTGTCAGGCCAAACAAATGGCTACACCTTC.

The table lists this clone with a few counts. V and J are TRBV5-4 and TRBJ2-1; the D gene is possibly TRBD2 (7 bases). V lost 8 bases, J lost 6 bases, and 21 bases lay in between. Germline V gene lookup returns CDR1 SGHNT and CDR2 YYREEE (reference sequence). The CDR3 spans 15 residues. Written as DNA, the CDR3 is TGTGCCAGGACCGTTTCAGGGGAGGGCCTCAATGAGCAGTTCTTC. It codes for CARTVSGEGLNEQFF.

About this clone itself: Other DNA sequences in this sample translate to the same CDR3. This sequence joins TRBV11-2 and TRBJ2-3; D is unclear. The germline V gene encodes CDR1 SGHAT and CDR2 FQNNGV. Trimming shortened V by 1 base and J by 1 base, and 3 bases separated the two germline ends. The CDR3 extends over 13 amino acids. The DNA of the CDR3 is TGTGCCAGCAGCTTAGCAGGCACAGATACGCAGTATTTT. Encoded protein: CASSLAGTDTQYF.

This clone has more than one count but fewer than ten. The chain links TRBV7-2 to TRBJ2-3; D is uncertain. Germline lookup yields CDR1 SGHTA and CDR2 FQGNSA. CDR3 size: 13 residues. Trimming removed 5 bases at V and 0 bases at J, with 6 bases between. The DNA for the CDR3 is TGTGCCAGCAGCCATCCAAGCACAGATACGCAGTATTTT. Residues: CASSHPSTDTQYF.

There are a few counts of this clone. One end of the junction varies from germline; a read error may be responsible. The chain carries TRBV7-7 and TRBJ2-7; TRBD2 is a possible D gene (5 bases). The CDR3 length is 11 residues. Germline V CDR1 and CDR2: SSHAT, FNYEAQ (reference sequence). CDR3 sequence reads: CASSLRAEQYF. The DNA for the CDR3 is TGTGCTAGCAGCTTGCGGGCAGAGCAGTACTTC.

This clone turned up a few times. The chain couples TRBV19 to TRBJ1-1; 9 bases align to TRBD1. V lost 5 bases, J lost 2 bases, and 3 bases stayed unmatched. Germline V gene sequence: CDR1 LNHDA, CDR2 SQIVND (reference sequence). This CDR3 contains 14 residues. The CDR3 bases are TGTGCCAGTAGTCGGGGACAGGGAAACACTGAAGCTTTCTTT. This codes for CASSRGQGNTEAFF.

This clone was seen a few times. V and J are TRBV6-5 and TRBJ2-7; D remains unclear. CDR1 and CDR2 (germline): MNHEY, SVGAGI. CDR3 length equals 14 residues. Deletions cut 0 bases from V and 2 bases from J, with 8 bases between. CDR3 DNA: TGTGCCAGCAGTTACTCGGCAGGACCCTACGAGCAGTACTTC. Its translation is CASSYSAGPYEQYF.

The gene calls are TRBV5-6 and TRBJ2-1; D unresolved. The germline V gene encodes CDR1 SGHDT and CDR2 YYEEEE. V lost 4 bases and J 8 bases, leaving 19 bases between the germline ends. The CDR3 consists of 15 residues. CDR3 region: CASSVGLKPTDEQFF. In nucleotides, the CDR3 is TGTGCCAGCAGCGTCGGTCTAAAACCGACCGATGAGCAGTTCTTC.

This chain links TRBV30 with TRBJ1-2; the match to TRBD1 covers 7 bases. The CDR3 extends over 13 amino acids. Unmatched junction bases numbered 7, after V lost 2 bases and J lost 7 bases. Germline loops: CDR1 GTSNPN, CDR2 SVGIG (reference sequence). The CDR3 region has the DNA TGTGCCTGGAGTACAGGGGAATCGCGTGGCTACACCTTC. Residues: CAWSTGESRGYTF.

The V and J genes are TRBV28 and TRBJ2-6, with 7 bases fitting TRBD2. V lost 3 bases, J lost 6 bases, and 8 bases stayed unmatched. The CDR3 has 16 amino acids. Looked up from germline, CDR1 is MDHEN and CDR2 is SYDVKM. Here the CDR3 reads CASSLWGGGEANVLTF. The CDR3 DNA follows: TGTGCCAGCAGTTTGTGGGGGGGAGGTGAGGCCAACGTCCTGACTTTC.

The V and J genes are TRBV6-5 and TRBJ2-7, with 9 bases aligning to TRBD1. V lost 3 bases, J lost 8 bases, and 11 bases stayed unmatched. This CDR3 is built from 15 residues. CDR1 is MNHEY and CDR2 is SVGAGI in the germline V gene. The CDR3 reads CASSYSGTGPFKQYF. The DNA for the CDR3 is TGTGCCAGCAGTTATTCCGGGACAGGGCCCTTCAAGCAGTACTTC.